This TCR beta chain derives from a study of control samples from healthy donors and cancer patients. Sequencing was performed with immunoSEQ multiplex PCR; in TCRdb, only in-frame clones are kept and a portion is missing. This sample has tens of thousands of clones; just over 90% occur once, and the top ten carry roughly 0.9%. V lost 5 bases to trimming and J lost 6 bases, with 13 bases between them. Germline-derived CDR1 and CDR2 are LNHDA and SQIVND (reference sequence). This CDR3 region has 13 residues. The receptor comes from a woman in her twenties or thirties in good health. The chain is built from TRBV19 and TRBJ1-1, with D perhaps matching TRBD1 (5 bases). The specimen was blood. The CDR3 nucleotides read TGTGCCAGTAGTGCCCTCGGAGGGGCTGAAGCTTTCTTT. This gives the protein CASSALGGAEAFF.